Sequencing of this TCR beta chain was carried out in a study of blood T cell repertoires in COVID-19 (dated by TCRdb to the early 2020s). In the study overall: Collaborator samples came from the United States, Italy and Spain and covered acute and convalescent phases of COVID-19. Deeply sampled blood TCRbeta repertoires from subjects exposed to, actively infected with, or recovered from COVID-19 were included in the dataset. The sample metadata nearly always contained a de-identified subject ID, COVID-19 status, age in years and sex. The repertoires were released in a freely available public database meant as a resource for research on the immune response to SARS-CoV-2. The material from the prospective study consisted of cDNA or gDNA derived from T cells, B-cell-depleted T cells, or PBMCs. Where available, HLA class I and class II types were obtained from metadata supplied by the sample provider rather than from assay-based typing. Samples were obtained from the ongoing ImmuneRACE study (first 160 participants) and from 1,000 to 1,500 subjects provided by 6 global collaborators.

TCRbeta CDR3 regions were amplified from genomic DNA by means of the immunoSEQ Assay, a bias-controlled multiplex PCR. The study's own analysis went as follows. The number of nucleated cells in each sample was estimated by amplification of reference gene primers within the assay. To quantify the absolute abundance of each unique TCRbeta CDR3 rearrangement, sequence reads were collapsed and filtered. For each sample, productive Simpson clonality was calculated by taking the square root of Simpson's diversity index across productive rearrangements. Not all clones reach the TCRdb copy of this immuneACCESS table, which keeps in-frame sequences only. Checked studies attribute under half of the gap to unresolved V genes and leave the rest unexplained. V and J calls and clone size follow that table, whereas D and trimming were derived from the DNA. A total of about 140,000 clones appear in this sample, about 76% of them only once. The ten largest account for over 7.5% of the sample.

In regard to this clone: Its antigen is still unknown. No per-base quality is available; no much larger clone lies one base away.

Whole blood was collected in K2EDTA tubes by collaborating institutions according to the institutions' own protocols. For TCRbeta analysis, collaborators shipped samples in one of three forms: frozen whole blood, isolated PBMCs, or DNA extracted from either of those sample types. Here is what the overall study found, with its caveats: Clinical and demographic metadata were provided uncurated, with the amount varying by source and participant.

The receptor was isolated from a woman aged 55-70 years with active or convalescent COVID-19. Sequencing input: peripheral blood.

The CDR3 protein sequence reads: CASTRAGGQETQYF. The DNA sequence is given as TGTGCCAGCACGCGAGCGGGGGGACAAGAGACCCAGTACTTC. The V and J genes are TRBV6-5 and TRBJ2-5; 9 of the junction bases match TRBD2. The germline V end is reduced by 7 bases and the J end by 2 bases; junction bases left unmatched: 5. Reading the germline V gene gives CDR1 MNHEY and CDR2 SVGAGI. CDR3 length: 14 amino acids, cysteine to phenylalanine. The kept DNA is CDR3 alone, 42 bases in frame from the first base.